Listed below are T cell receptor beta chains from one sample, sequenced in a study of CD8 T cells in ankylosing spondylitis. Via MiXCR, TCRdb re-called the 5' RACE reads, giving one row per CDR3 protein. Here the sample spans approximately 90,000 distinct CDR3 sequences, roughly 8% being singletons. Sequencing was performed on blood, either unsorted or a sorted T cell fraction (not recorded which). These receptors came from a male donor with ankylosing spondylitis or in good health (not recorded which). Both conserved end residues are part of each CDR3. Each record gives: clone size, D gene, V gene, J gene, CDR3 DNA, CDR3 protein. D genes are given only for firm matches. The size entry is marked missing in some rows and otherwise reads once, few, many or a size class.

many	.	TRBV7-9	TRBJ2-5	TGTGCCAGCAGCTTAGGGACATCCCAAGAGACCCAGTACTTC	CASSLGTSQETQYF
many	.	TRBV20-1	TRBJ2-1	TGCAGTGCTGGAGTGAATGAGCAGTTCTTC	CSAGVNEQFF
many	TRBD2	TRBV10-3	TRBJ2-1	TGTGCCATCAGTGGACAGCGGGAGGTCTCCTACAATGAGCAGTTCTTC	CAISGQREVSYNEQFF
many	TRBD1	TRBV20-1	TRBJ2-7	TGCAGTGCGATCCCGGGACAGGGTTCCTACGAGCAGTACTTC	CSAIPGQGSYEQYF
many	.	TRBV7-7	TRBJ2-1	TGTGCTAGCAGCTTAGGTGAGAAAAATGAGCAGTTCTTC	CASSLGEKNEQFF
many	TRBD1	TRBV5-1	TRBJ1-3	TGCGCCAGCAGCTTTGTGGGACAGGAGTCTGGAAACACCATATATTTT	CASSFVGQESGNTIYF
many	.	TRBV12-3/TRBV12-4	TRBJ1-3	TGTGCCACCCGTTCCCAGGGCACCATATATTTT	CATRSQGTIYF
many	.	TRBV2	TRBJ1-1	TGTGCCAGAGGGGTCGGGGCGAACACTGAAGCTTTCTTT	CARGVGANTEAFF
many	.	TRBV18	TRBJ1-5	TGTGCCAGCTCTCTCTTTAAATTTAATCAGCCCCAGCATTTT	CASSLFKFNQPQHF
few	.	TRBV27	TRBJ2-2	TGTGCCAGCAACCAGGCAGGGCCCGGGGAGCTGTTTTTT	CASNQAGPGELFF
.	.	TRBV7-9	TRBJ1-1	TGTGCCAGCAGCTTAGGGGAAGGTACTGAAGCTTTCTTT	CASSLGEGTEAFF
many	.	TRBV7-8	TRBJ1-5	TGTGCCAGCAGCCTTCTCACTAGTTCCCAGCCCCAGCATTTT	CASSLLTSSQPQHF
few	.	TRBV3-1	TRBJ1-2	TGTGCCAGCAGCCAACAGGACGCCCTCAACTATGGCTACACCTTC	CASSQQDALNYGYTF
many	.	TRBV20-1	TRBJ2-7	TGCAGTGCTACAAATCTGGCCGGCAGCTCCTACGAGCAGTACTTC	CSATNLAGSSYEQYF
many	TRBD2	TRBV7-2	TRBJ2-5	TGTGCCAGCAGCCGAGCGGGGGACTCCCAAGAGACCCAGTACTTC	CASSRAGDSQETQYF
few	.	TRBV27	TRBJ1-2	TGTGCCAGCAGCCTACAGGGTCCTACTAACTATGGCTACACCTTC	CASSLQGPTNYGYTF
many	.	TRBV19	TRBJ2-3	TGTGCCAGTAGTATTGGAGGCCCAGATACGCAGTATTTT	CASSIGGPDTQYF
.	TRBD1	TRBV10-2	TRBJ2-5	TGCGCCAGCAGGGACGGACAGGGTATGAAGACCCAGTACTTC	CASRDGQGMKTQYF
few	.	TRBV6-2/TRBV6-3	TRBJ1-5	TGTGCCAGCAGTTACCGGGGACGGCCCCAGCATTTT	CASSYRGRPQHF
many	.	TRBV12-3/TRBV12-4	TRBJ1-2	TGTGCCAGCAGTTTAAGCGAACGGACCCTCTATGGCTACACCTTC	CASSLSERTLYGYTF
.	.	TRBV7-2	TRBJ2-1	TGTGCCAGCAGCTGGCTCAGGCTAGCGAGGGCCTACAATGAGCAGTTCTTC	CASSWLRLARAYNEQFF
.	.	TRBV6-1	TRBJ1-4	TGTGCCAGCAGCTCTGGACGGATTAATGAAAAACTGTTTTTT	CASSSGRINEKLFF
many	.	TRBV19	TRBJ2-7	TGTGCCAGTAGTATAGGTGGACAACAATACGAGCAGTACTTC	CASSIGGQQYEQYF
many	.	TRBV7-2	TRBJ1-6	TGTGCCAGCAGCTTATATGGTACACAGTTTAATTCACCCCTCCACTTT	CASSLYGTQFNSPLHF
many	.	TRBV7-2	TRBJ2-7	TGTGCCAGCAGCACTTTTGGAGGGAGATACGAGCAGTACTTC	CASSTFGGRYEQYF
many	TRBD1	TRBV6-5	TRBJ2-5	TGTGCCAGCAGTTACCCAGGACAGGGTGAGACCCAGTACTTC	CASSYPGQGETQYF
many	.	TRBV15	TRBJ1-1	TGTGCCACCAGCAGAGATCCCCAGCCCATGAACACTGAAGCTTTCTTT	CATSRDPQPMNTEAFF
many	.	TRBV3-1	TRBJ1-1	TGTGCCAGCAGTCAAGGGGGGAACACTGAAGCTTTCTTT	CASSQGGNTEAFF
many	.	TRBV10-2	TRBJ2-3	TGCGCCAGCGGCGTCCGAGGGGGAGGGCCTCGATCAACGCAGTATTTT	CASGVRGGGPRSTQYF
few	.	TRBV7-6	TRBJ2-4	TGTGCCAGCAGCCAAAAGAGTTCCCTTCTGTACTTC	CASSQKSSLLYF
.	TRBD1	TRBV20-1	TRBJ1-1	TGCAGTGCTAGAGATCGTTTGGCAGGGGGCACTGAAGCCTTCTTT	CSARDRLAGGTEAFF
many	TRBD2	TRBV12-3/TRBV12-4	TRBJ2-1	TGTGCCAGCAGTTTAGGCGGGAAGCGGGGGGCCTACAATGAGCAGTTCTTC	CASSLGGKRGAYNEQFF
.	.	TRBV5-1	TRBJ1-5	TGCGCCAGCAGCCCCGGGGGCGCGGCCGAGCCCCAGCATTTT	CASSPGGAAEPQHF
many	TRBD2	TRBV15	TRBJ2-3	TGTGCCACCAGCAGAAAGGGACTAGCCACCACAGATACGCAGTATTTT	CATSRKGLATTDTQYF
many	.	TRBV12-3/TRBV12-4	TRBJ2-1	TGTGCCAGCAGTTTAGGTCGAGCGGACCTAGCCTACAATGAGCAGTTCTTC	CASSLGRADLAYNEQFF
many	.	TRBV5-5	TRBJ2-1	TGTGCCAGCAGCTTCCGGACCGGTAATGAGCAGTTCTTC	CASSFRTGNEQFF
.	.	TRBV12-3/TRBV12-4	TRBJ1-5	TGTGCCAGCAGTTTAAACAGTTACTATCAGCCCCAGCATTTT	CASSLNSYYQPQHF
many	.	TRBV20-1	TRBJ1-2	TGCAGTGCCGCAGTGCAGGGAAGGGGAAGGGTTAACACCTTC	CSAAVQGRGRVNTF
many	.	TRBV2	TRBJ2-2	TGTGCCAGCATTAGATCCACCCCCGGGGAGCTGTTTTTT	CASIRSTPGELFF
many	.	TRBV4-3	TRBJ2-2	TGCGCCAGCAGCCGCAGGGGGGCGTTCACCGGGGAGCTGTTTTTT	CASSRRGAFTGELFF
few	TRBD1	TRBV18	TRBJ1-1	TGTGCCAGCTCACCCTACCCAGGGGGATTGGACACTGAAGCTTTCTTT	CASSPYPGGLDTEAFF
few	.	TRBV20-1	TRBJ1-1	TGCAGTGCTGGCAAACAGGACGGGGCTTTCTTT	CSAGKQDGAFF
many	.	TRBV29-1	TRBJ2-5	TGCAGCGTTGAAGTCTACCCTGGGGAGACCCAGTACTTC	CSVEVYPGETQYF
many	.	TRBV7-2	TRBJ2-7	TGTGCCAGCAGCTTAGACCGCCTCTCCTACGAGCAGTACTTC	CASSLDRLSYEQYF
many	.	TRBV4-3	TRBJ1-2	TGCGCCAGCAGCCAACTCGCAGGCTTTACTAACTATGGCTACACCTTC	CASSQLAGFTNYGYTF
.	TRBD2	TRBV2	TRBJ2-1	TGTGCCAGCAGAAATAGCGGGACACCATACAATGAGCAGTTCTTC	CASRNSGTPYNEQFF
few	TRBD1	TRBV18	TRBJ2-5	TGTGCCAGCTCACGCGGACAGGGTGGAGAGACCCAGTACTTC	CASSRGQGGETQYF
many	TRBD1	TRBV12-3/TRBV12-4	TRBJ1-5	TGTGCCAGCAGGGGGACAGGGGGAGGGCAGCCCCAGCATTTT	CASRGTGGGQPQHF
once	TRBD2	TRBV2	TRBJ2-3	TGTACCTTCTGTTTAAGGGCGCTAGCGGGATCCCGTCTCACAGATACGCAGTATTTT	CTFCLRALAGSRLTDTQYF
few	TRBD1	TRBV12-3/TRBV12-4	TRBJ1-5	TGTGCCAGCAGCCCCGCAGGGGGTCATCAGCCCCAGCATTTT	CASSPAGGHQPQHF
many	.	TRBV4-3	TRBJ1-1	TGCGCCAGCAGCCAAGAGGGGGGTGGCACTGAAGCTTTCTTT	CASSQEGGGTEAFF
many	TRBD2	TRBV20-1	TRBJ2-1	TGCAGTGCTGCCCTAGCGGGGATCTACAATGAGCAGTTCTTC	CSAALAGIYNEQFF
many	TRBD1	TRBV10-3	TRBJ1-2	TGTGCCATCAGTATCGCATCCGGGACAGGGGGCCGATCGAACTATGGCTACACCTTC	CAISIASGTGGRSNYGYTF
many	.	TRBV20-1	TRBJ1-2	TGCAGTGCTACCTTGGAGTACCTAAACTATGGCTACACCTTC	CSATLEYLNYGYTF
many	.	TRBV3-1	TRBJ2-1	TGTGCCAGCAGCCAAGGTAACTTGGGGCAGTTCTTC	CASSQGNLGQFF